This paragraph reports one T cell receptor (beta chain). Its cognate antigen is unknown. The data were taken from a study of cytomegalovirus exposure and HLA in healthy donors. Across the whole study: Out of 150 million to 200 million T cells, an earlier analysis found fewer than 140 million unique TCR beta sequences in total.

V was shortened by 7 bases and J by 3 bases, with 13 bases between the two germline ends. CDR1 and CDR2 (germline): MGHDK, SYGVNS. This CDR3 region has 14 residues. Study-level findings and limits: By a later analysis, the bulk of CMV-associated TCR beta chains appeared HLA-restricted. One variant, a missense change in DCLRE1C, was linked in a later analysis to TCR beta V- and J-gene trimming.

The PCR made use of 60 Vbeta and 13 Jbeta primers. Per the original methods: Among the unique TCR beta chains that a later analysis counted, 70 million to 85 million in all, approximately 12 million were shared. Sequencing used immunoSEQ multiplex PCR; TCRdb keeps in-frame clones, though not all of them. V and J calls and clone size are those listed in that table; D and trimming were worked out from the DNA. The sample includes about 170,000 clones, 82% of them seen just once. The V call is TRBV25-1, the J call TRBJ2-1; TRBD1 is a possible D gene (6 bases). The clonotype comes from a male donor in good health and CMV-seronegative. Sequencing used PBMCs. CDR3 loop: CASTSGTHYNEQFF. As DNA, the CDR3 is TGTGCCAGCACTTCCGGGACACACTACAATGAGCAGTTCTTC.